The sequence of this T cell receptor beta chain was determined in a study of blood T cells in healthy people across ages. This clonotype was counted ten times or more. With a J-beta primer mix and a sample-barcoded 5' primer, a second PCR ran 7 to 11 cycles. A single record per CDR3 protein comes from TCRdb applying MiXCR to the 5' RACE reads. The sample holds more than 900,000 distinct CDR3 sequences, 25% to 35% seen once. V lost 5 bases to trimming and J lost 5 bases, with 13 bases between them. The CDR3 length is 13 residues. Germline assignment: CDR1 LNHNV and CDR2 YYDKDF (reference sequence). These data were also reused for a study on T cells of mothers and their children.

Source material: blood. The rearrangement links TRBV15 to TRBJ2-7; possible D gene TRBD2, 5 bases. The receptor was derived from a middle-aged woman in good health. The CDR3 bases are TGTGCCACCAGCCCTCGAGCGGCCGACGAGCAGTACTTC. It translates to CATSPRAADEQYF.